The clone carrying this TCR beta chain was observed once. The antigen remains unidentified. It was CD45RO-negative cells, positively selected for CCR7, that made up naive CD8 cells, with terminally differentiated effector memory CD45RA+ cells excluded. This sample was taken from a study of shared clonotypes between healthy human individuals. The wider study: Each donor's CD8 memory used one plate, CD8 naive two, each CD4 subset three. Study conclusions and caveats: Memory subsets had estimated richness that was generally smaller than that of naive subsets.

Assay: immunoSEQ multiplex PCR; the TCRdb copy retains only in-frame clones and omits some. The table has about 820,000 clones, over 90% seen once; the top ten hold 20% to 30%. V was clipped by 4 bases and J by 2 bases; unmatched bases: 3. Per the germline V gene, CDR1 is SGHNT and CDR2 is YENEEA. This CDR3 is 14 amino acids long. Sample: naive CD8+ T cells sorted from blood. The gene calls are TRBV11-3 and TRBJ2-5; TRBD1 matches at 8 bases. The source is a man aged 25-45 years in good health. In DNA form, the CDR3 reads TGTGCCAGCAGCTCCGGGACAGGACAAGAGACCCAGTACTTC. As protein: CASSSGTGQETQYF.